Sequencing of this TCR beta chain was carried out in a study of control samples from healthy donors and cancer patients. CDR1 and CDR2 (germline): GTSNPN, SVGIG (reference sequence). The CDR3 runs to 13 residues. Trimming took 3 bases from V and 4 from J; bases not matched to a gene: 6. Data came from immunoSEQ multiplex PCR; TCRdb stores just in-frame clones and leaves some out. The sample contains 100,000 to 150,000 clones, around 92% of which appear only once. This receptor was identified in a man at least 80 years old with head and neck cancer. Material for sequencing was PBMCs. This chain uses TRBV30 with TRBJ2-7, with 7 bases that match TRBD2. The CDR3 DNA reads as TGTGCCTGGAGGGCTAGCGGAATATACGAGCAGTACTTC. Translating it yields CAWRASGIYEQYF.